These 16 T cell receptor beta chains originate from one sample sequenced in a study of Graves' ophthalmopathy and Graves' hyperthyroidism. TCR beta CDR3 regions were amplified from RNA transcripts. HTBI primers primed a first-round RT-PCR, and a second-round multiplex PCR followed. TCRdb redid the calling of the multiplex PCR reads with MiXCR, one entry per CDR3 protein. The profile covers approximately 1.2 million distinct CDR3 sequences, with 35% to 45% appearing a single time and over 8.5% taken by the ten largest. Sequencing used peripheral blood or thyroid tissue (not recorded which). The receptors derive from an adult man with Graves' hyperthyroidism.

The chain has TRBV4-1 and TRBJ2-7; 9 bases map to TRBD1. This CDR3 spans 17 amino acids. The germline V gene has CDR1 MGHRA and CDR2 YSYEKL. After removal of 1 base from V and 7 bases from J, the junction contained 14 bases not matched to a gene. The CDR3 loop reads CASSQVSGQGRLWEQYF. The CDR3 DNA sequence: TGCGCCAGCAGCCAAGTAAGTGGACAGGGGCGCCTTTGGGAGCAGTACTTC.

Of note for this clonotype: The DNA is left out, because the CDR3 cannot be placed on it with certainty; the CDR3 is given as TCRdb lists it. This rearrangement joins TRBV5-6 to TRBJ1-2. Germline CDR1 is SGHDT and CDR2 is YYEEEE. The CDR3 spans 22 residues, counting both ends. The CDR3 reads CASSLALGLWLHLRFGDYGYTF.

This clonotype was recorded a few times. The rearrangement joins TRBV2 to TRBJ1-5, with D possibly TRBD1 on 5 matching bases. CDR3 size: 17 residues. The V end lost 6 bases, the J end lost 0 bases, and 18 bases lay between the germline ends. From germline, CDR1 is SNHLY and CDR2 FYNNEI. In DNA, the CDR3 is TGTGCCAGCAGCGACCGGGACGGACCTTATAGCAATCAGCCCCAGCATTTT. Translation gives CASSDRDGPYSNQPQHF.

CDR3 coding DNA: TGTGCCAGCAGTGGCACTAGGGGGACCTGGGGCGAGCAGTACTTC. It codes for CASSGTRGTWGEQYF. The rearrangement uses TRBV25-1 and TRBJ2-7; tentatively, D is TRBD1 (6 bases). This CDR3 region has 15 residues. Germline loops: CDR1 MGHDK, CDR2 SYGVNS. V lost 4 bases and J 6 bases, leaving 19 bases between the germline ends.

This chain links TRBV29-1 with TRBJ2-2; unclear D gene. From germline, CDR1 is SQVTM and CDR2 ANQGSEA. The ends were cut back, 3 bases at V and 1 base at J, with 9 bases in the middle. This CDR3 is 14 amino acids long. As DNA, the CDR3 is TGCAGCGTTGACAAAGCAGAGAACACCGGGGAGCTGTTTTTT. Translated, it gives CSVDKAENTGELFF.

The chain couples TRBV12-3 or TRBV12-4 to TRBJ2-7; D is unclear. V was trimmed by 5 bases and J by 2 bases, leaving 16 bases between them. The CDR3 runs 15 residues. This CDR3 is CASSLSGRLAYEQYF. Here the CDR3 DNA reads TGTGCCAGCAGTCTCAGTGGGCGTTTAGCCTACGAGCAGTACTTC.

V is TRBV7-9 and J is TRBJ1-2; 8 bases agree with TRBD1. The CDR3 extends over 16 amino acids. With 5 bases clipped from V and 3 bases from J, the junction kept 11 bases outside the gene matches. Germline CDR1 is SEHNR and CDR2 is FQNEAQ (reference sequence). CDR3 region: CASSANSGGVDYGYTF. In nucleotides, the CDR3 is TGTGCCAGCAGCGCGAACTCAGGGGGCGTTGACTATGGCTACACCTTC.

This clonotype was seen ten or more times. The chain joins TRBV20-1 to TRBJ1-1, with D perhaps matching TRBD1 (6 bases). The V gene's germline CDR1 is DFQATT and CDR2 SNEGSKA (reference sequence). Trimming pared 4 bases from V and 3 bases from J, leaving 12 bases between. This CDR3 contains 13 residues. CDR3 bases: TGCAGTGCTACCGGGGGCAGGGACACTGAAGCTTTCTTT. Translation gives CSATGGRDTEAFF.

The J gene is TRBJ1-2, the V gene TRBV15; tentatively, D is TRBD1 (5 bases). Trimming removed 3 bases from V and 4 bases from J, with 15 bases in between. Germline V gives CDR1 LNHNV, CDR2 YYDKDF (reference sequence). CDR3 length equals 15 residues. The CDR3 protein is CATSSPREGLYGYTF. Here the CDR3 DNA reads TGTGCCACCAGCAGCCCCAGGGAGGGACTCTATGGCTACACCTTC.

This clonotype was observed a few times. The genes are TRBV9 and TRBJ1-3, with unresolved D. Trimming stripped 2 bases from V and 4 bases from J, with 13 bases between. CDR3 length: 15 residues. Germline V gives CDR1 SGDLS, CDR2 YYNGEE. This CDR3 is CASSVGGLFGNTIYF. The CDR3 bases are TGTGCCAGCAGCGTGGGCGGTTTATTCGGAAACACCATATATTTT.

The chain recombines TRBV9 with TRBJ1-3; D is ambiguous. Germline values: CDR1 SGDLS, CDR2 YYNGEE. The V and J ends lost 4 bases and 0 bases respectively, with 11 bases between them. CDR3 length equals 15 residues. The CDR3 DNA reads as TGTGCCAGCAGCTTCTTTCAGGCCTCTGGAAACACCATATATTTT. Amino acid sequence: CASSFFQASGNTIYF.

This clonotype was seen a few times. The V and J genes are TRBV6-5 and TRBJ2-7, with TRBD1 as a possible D gene (6 bases). From germline, CDR1 is MNHEY and CDR2 SVGAGI. V was shortened by 7 bases and J by 0 bases, with 19 bases between the two germline ends. The CDR3 totals 16 residues. CDR3 nucleotide sequence: TGTGCCAGCACCAAACAGGGTGGGTCGGGCTCCTACGAGCAGTACTTC. Translation gives CASTKQGGSGSYEQYF.

This clonotype has just a few counts. The gene calls are TRBV5-1 and TRBJ2-7; D remains unclear. Trimming left V 3 bases short and J 5 bases short, with 12 bases between. Germline CDR1 and CDR2: SGHRS and YFSETQ. CDR3 length: 13 amino acids. The DNA of the CDR3 is TGCGCCAGCAGCTCACTGCCTGAGGACGAGCAGTACTTC. It codes for CASSSLPEDEQYF.

This clonotype was picked up many times. The chain combines TRBV7-8 with TRBJ2-7; the D gene is possibly TRBD1 (5 bases). This CDR3 region has 13 residues. V lost 1 base and J 4 bases, leaving 8 bases between the germline ends. CDR1 is SGHVS and CDR2 is FQNEAQ in the germline V gene. The CDR3 spells CASSLETAYEQYF. In DNA form, the CDR3 reads TGTGCCAGCAGCTTAGAGACAGCTTACGAGCAGTACTTC.

The chain links TRBV7-2 to TRBJ2-7; D possibly corresponds to TRBD2 (5 bases). Trimming removed 0 bases at V and 10 bases at J, with 16 bases between. The CDR3 runs 14 residues. Germline V gene lookup returns CDR1 SGHTA and CDR2 FQGNSA. The CDR3 here is CASSLARGPLGQYF. CDR3 DNA: TGTGCCAGCAGCTTAGCGCGAGGGCCCCTAGGACAGTACTTC.

This chain joins TRBV19 and TRBJ1-5; 7 bases match TRBD1. Germline assignment: CDR1 LNHDA and CDR2 SQIVND (reference sequence). CDR3 length: 14 amino acids. Trimming cost V 4 bases and J 4 bases; bases outside gene matches: 4. CDR3 in amino acids: CASSTRDRNQPQHF. The CDR3 DNA reads as TGTGCCAGTAGTACCCGGGACAGAAATCAGCCCCAGCATTTT.